These 21 T cell receptor beta chains were all obtained from the same sample, sequenced in a study of T cells after yellow fever vaccination. TCRdb used MiXCR to reprocess the 5' RACE reads, holding one entry per CDR3 protein. The sample contains just under 600,000 distinct CDR3 sequences, roughly 13% of which appear only once. The sample here was PBMCs, taken on the day of the yellow fever booster vaccination. The receptors here all came from a man aged 30-40 years who received the YFV17D yellow fever vaccine.

This clonotype showed up just a few times. The V and J genes are TRBV3-1 and TRBJ2-7; 12 nucleotides line up with TRBD2. From germline, CDR1 is LGHDT and CDR2 YNNKEL (reference sequence). Trimming removed 4 bases from V and 5 bases from J; junction bases left unmatched: 9. The CDR3 has 16 amino acids. CDR3 sequence: CASSLTSSGRGHEQYF. CDR3 coding DNA: TGTGCCAGCAGCCTGACCTCTAGCGGGAGGGGGCACGAGCAGTACTTC.

This clonotype was observed a handful of times. V and J are TRBV7-2 and TRBJ2-5; TRBD2 matches 13 bases. Germline V gives CDR1 SGHTA, CDR2 FQGNSA. The CDR3 has 16 amino acids. V lost 5 bases to trimming and J lost 4 bases; unmatched junction nucleotides: 7. The CDR3 sequence is CASSILAGGRGETQYF. The CDR3 coding sequence is TGTGCCAGCAGCATACTAGCGGGAGGGAGAGGAGAGACCCAGTACTTC. The whole variable domain, remainder taken from reference TRBV7-2 and TRBJ2-5, is GAGVSQSPSNKVTEKGKDVELRCDPISGHTALYWYRQSLGQGLEFLIYFQGNSAPDKSGLPSDRFSAERTGGSVSTLTIQRTQQEDSAVYLCASSILAGGRGETQYFGPGTRLLVL.

This clonotype was observed a handful of times. The rearrangement uses TRBV19 and TRBJ2-1; D is perhaps TRBD1 (6 bases). The CDR3 is 14 amino acids. Per germline, CDR1 LNHDA and CDR2 SQIVND (reference sequence). V gave up 8 bases and J gave up 4 bases, with 15 bases separating them. In DNA, the CDR3 is TGTGCCAGTGGGGCCCTAGGGGGTTACAATGAGCAGTTCTTC. Its protein product is CASGALGGYNEQFF.

This chain joins TRBV20-1 and TRBJ2-7, with 8 bases lining up with TRBD2. CDR1 and CDR2 (germline): DFQATT, SNEGSKA (reference sequence). The V gene end was trimmed by 1 base and the J gene end by 5 bases; junction bases not matched to a gene: 10. The length of the CDR3 is 15 residues. CDR3 residues: CSARVSVGTRDEQYF. DNA for the CDR3: TGCAGTGCTAGAGTTTCGGTCGGGACTAGAGACGAGCAGTACTTC.

This clonotype was detected many times. The rearrangement links TRBV9 to TRBJ2-1; 12 positions agree with TRBD2. Germline V CDR1 and CDR2: SGDLS, YYNGEE. The CDR3 consists of 15 residues. With V trimmed by 4 bases and J by 7 bases, 6 bases remained unmatched. CDR3 amino acids: CASSPSGRALNEQFF. CDR3 in DNA: TGTGCCAGCAGCCCTAGCGGGAGGGCCCTTAATGAGCAGTTCTTC. The full variable domain, with the rest looked up from reference TRBV9 and TRBJ2-1, is DSGVTQTPKHLITATGQRVTLRCSPRSGDLSVYWYQQSLDQGLQFLIQYYNGEERAKGNILERFSAQQFPDLHSELNLSSLELGDSALYFCASSPSGRALNEQFFGPGTRLTVL.

This clonotype was observed a handful of times. V usage is TRBV7-6 and J usage is TRBJ2-7; D is ambiguous. The CDR3 loop spans 16 amino acids. V was pared by 0 bases and J by 0 bases, with 12 bases between. Germline CDR1 SGHVS, CDR2 FNYEAQ. The DNA for the CDR3 is TGTGCCAGCAGCTTAGCGCAGAGCGCGAGCTCCTACGAGCAGTACTTC. It codes for CASSLAQSASSYEQYF.

The chain uses TRBV5-1 and TRBJ1-2; D is unresolved. CDR3 length equals 12 residues. CDR1 SGHRS and CDR2 YFSETQ come from the germline V gene. V was cut by 0 bases and J by 7 bases, with 7 bases left in between. The DNA of the CDR3 is TGCGCCAGCAGCTTGGGCAGGAGTGGCTACACCTTC. Translated: CASSLGRSGYTF.

The genes are TRBV12-3 or TRBV12-4 and TRBJ1-5; D ambiguous. This CDR3 is built from 13 residues. V was trimmed by 7 bases and J by 6 bases, leaving 13 bases between them. CDR3 sequence reads: CASTLSSGQPQHF. CDR3 nucleotide sequence: TGTGCCAGCACTCTCTCCTCGGGTCAGCCCCAGCATTTT.

This clonotype turned up a few times. The chain combines TRBV28 with TRBJ2-5; D might be TRBD2 (5 bases). V was shortened by 8 bases and J by 6 bases, with 22 bases between the two germline ends. CDR3 size: 15 residues. Germline V gives CDR1 MDHEN, CDR2 SYDVKM. Here the CDR3 DNA reads TGTGCCAGCGGACCCTCGTCGGCGGGTCGGAAGACCCAGTACTTC. Translation: CASGPSSAGRKTQYF.

The sample holds a few counts of this clonotype. This chain connects TRBV4-3 to TRBJ2-3, with D perhaps given as TRBD1 or TRBD2 (5 bases each). V was pared by 1 base and J by 7 bases, with 12 bases between. The CDR3 runs to 14 residues. Germline-derived CDR1 and CDR2 are LGHNA and YSLEER. CDR3 loop: CASSQVAGTYTQYF. Written as DNA, the CDR3 is TGCGCCAGCAGCCAAGTCGCCGGGACCTATACGCAGTATTTT.

The J gene is TRBJ2-7, the V gene TRBV6-2 or TRBV6-3; 10 nucleotides agree with TRBD2. This CDR3 contains 14 residues. With 8 bases clipped from V and 8 bases from J, the junction kept 12 bases outside the gene matches. Per germline, CDR1 MNHEY and CDR2 SVGEGT. CDR3 sequence reads: CASGASPSGSQQYF. CDR3 in DNA: TGTGCCAGCGGTGCTTCACCTAGCGGGAGCCAGCAGTACTTC.

The gene calls are TRBV3-1 and TRBJ2-3; 10 positions agree with TRBD2. The germline V gene encodes CDR1 LGHDT and CDR2 YNNKEL (reference sequence). CDR3 length: 14 amino acids. V lost 3 bases, J lost 8 bases, and 5 bases stayed unmatched. Here the CDR3 DNA reads TGTGCCAGCAGCCAGGGACTAGCGCAATTTACGCAGTATTTT. Protein product: CASSQGLAQFTQYF.

This clonotype was counted a few times. This chain uses TRBV7-8 with TRBJ2-5; D ambiguous. Germline-derived CDR1 and CDR2 are SGHVS and FQNEAQ. The CDR3 length is 17 residues. V lost 6 bases, J lost 5 bases, and 25 bases lay in between. CDR3 DNA sequence: TGTGCCAGCAGGCGTTCAGGCCTTGGGGATAAGTCGGAGACCCAGTACTTC. Translated, it gives CASRRSGLGDKSETQYF.

This clonotype was counted between two and nine times. The chain couples TRBV7-2 to TRBJ2-5, with D uncertain. V gave up 6 bases and J gave up 5 bases, with 16 bases separating them. The CDR3 sequence is 14 residues long. The germline CDR1 and CDR2 sequences are SGHTA and FQGNSA. The CDR3 sequence is CASSLAGIRETQYF. The DNA for the CDR3 is TGTGCCAGCAGTCTGGCTGGGATCCGGGAGACCCAGTACTTC.

For this clonotype: One junction end disagrees with the germline gene, perhaps due to a read error. The chain uses TRBV5-6 and TRBJ2-1; D is unresolved. The length of the CDR3 is 12 residues. The germline V gene encodes CDR1 SGHDT and CDR2 YYEEEE. CDR3 sequence (DNA): TGTGCCAGCAGCTGGCTGGGGAACGAGCATTTCTTC. Protein sequence: CASSWLGNEHFF.

There are a few counts of this clonotype. The chain is built from TRBV7-9 and TRBJ1-5, with no clear D. Germline lookup yields CDR1 SEHNR and CDR2 FQNEAQ (reference sequence). V was pared by 1 base and J by 4 bases, with 8 bases between. The CDR3 contains 14 residues. CDR3 residues: CASSLGQANQPQHF. CDR3 coding DNA: TGTGCCAGCAGCTTAGGACAAGCAAATCAGCCCCAGCATTTT.

This chain connects TRBV7-2 to TRBJ2-7, with 7 bases lining up with TRBD1. Losses at the gene ends were 4 bases for V and 0 bases for J; bases not matched to a gene: 9. Germline assignment: CDR1 SGHTA and CDR2 FQGNSA. The CDR3 has 16 residues. CDR3 sequence: CASSYRGQLSSYEQYF. CDR3 DNA: TGTGCCAGCAGCTACCGGGGACAGTTGAGCTCCTACGAGCAGTACTTC. The full variable domain, rest sourced from reference TRBV7-2 and TRBJ2-7, is GAGVSQSPSNKVTEKGKDVELRCDPISGHTALYWYRQSLGQGLEFLIYFQGNSAPDKSGLPSDRFSAERTGGSVSTLTIQRTQQEDSAVYLCASSYRGQLSSYEQYFGPGTRLTVT.

V and J are TRBV20-1 and TRBJ2-1, with 12 bases lining up with TRBD2. The trim removed 6 bases at V and 7 bases at J, leaving 7 bases unmatched. The CDR3 consists of 14 residues. Germline CDR1 DFQATT, CDR2 SNEGSKA (reference sequence). The CDR3 sequence: CSAPTSGSPNEQFF. In DNA form, the CDR3 reads TGCAGTGCGCCGACTAGCGGGAGTCCTAATGAGCAGTTCTTC.

This chain links TRBV2 with TRBJ1-2; 9 nucleotides agree with TRBD1. The CDR3 runs to 14 residues. V gave up 6 bases and J gave up 4 bases; unmatched junction bases: 6. The germline V gene has CDR1 SNHLY and CDR2 FYNNEI. Here the CDR3 reads CASRDTGGIYGYTF. The CDR3 DNA reads as TGTGCCAGCAGGGATACAGGGGGCATCTATGGCTACACCTTC.

The V gene is TRBV6-2 or TRBV6-3, the J gene TRBJ1-1; TRBD1 matches at 7 bases. The ends lost 5 bases at V and 7 bases at J; junction bases unmatched: 4. Germline CDR1 MNHEY, CDR2 SVGEGT. The CDR3 totals 12 residues. CDR3 nucleotide sequence: TGTGCCAGCAGTCCCGGGACAGTTGAAGCTTTCTTT. Translation: CASSPGTVEAFF.

This clonotype was observed a handful of times. This chain uses TRBV9 with TRBJ1-2; D not resolved. V lost 0 bases and J 13 bases, leaving 16 bases between the germline ends. Germline V gene lookup returns CDR1 SGDLS and CDR2 YYNGEE. The length of the CDR3 is 13 residues. The chain's CDR3 is CASSVDSRVVGTF. For the CDR3, the DNA is TGTGCCAGCAGCGTAGATTCAAGGGTTGTAGGCACCTTC.